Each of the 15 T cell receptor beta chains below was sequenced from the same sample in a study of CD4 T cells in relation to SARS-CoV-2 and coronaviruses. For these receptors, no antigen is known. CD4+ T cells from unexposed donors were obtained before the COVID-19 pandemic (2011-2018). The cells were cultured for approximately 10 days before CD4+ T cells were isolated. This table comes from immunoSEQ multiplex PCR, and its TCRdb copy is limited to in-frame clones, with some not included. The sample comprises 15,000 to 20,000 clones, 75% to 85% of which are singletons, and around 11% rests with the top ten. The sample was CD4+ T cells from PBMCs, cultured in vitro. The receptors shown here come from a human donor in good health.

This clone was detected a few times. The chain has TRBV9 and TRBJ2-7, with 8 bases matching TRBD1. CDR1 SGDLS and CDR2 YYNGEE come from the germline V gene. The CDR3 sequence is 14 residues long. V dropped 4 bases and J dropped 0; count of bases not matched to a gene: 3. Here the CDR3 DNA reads TGTGCCAGCAGCACGACAGGGGTCTCCTACGAGCAGTACTTC. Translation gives CASSTTGVSYEQYF. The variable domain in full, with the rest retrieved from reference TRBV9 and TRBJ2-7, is DSGVTQTPKHLITATGQRVTLRCSPRSGDLSVYWYQQSLDQGLQFLIQYYNGEERAKGNILERFSAQQFPDLHSELNLSSLELGDSALYFCASSTTGVSYEQYFGPGTRLTVT.

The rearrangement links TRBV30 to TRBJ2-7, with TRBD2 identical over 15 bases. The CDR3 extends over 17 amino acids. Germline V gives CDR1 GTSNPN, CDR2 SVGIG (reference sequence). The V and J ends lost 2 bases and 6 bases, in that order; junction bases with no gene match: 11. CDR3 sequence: CAWSNGLAGGPFFEQYF. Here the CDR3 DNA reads TGTGCCTGGAGTAACGGACTAGCGGGAGGGCCTTTCTTCGAGCAGTACTTC.

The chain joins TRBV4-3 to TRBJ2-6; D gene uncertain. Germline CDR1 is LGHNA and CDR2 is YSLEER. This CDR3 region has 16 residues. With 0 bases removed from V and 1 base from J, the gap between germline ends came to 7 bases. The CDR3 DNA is TGCGCCAGCAGCCAAGACAGGTGGTCTGGGGCCAACGTCCTGACTTTC. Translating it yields CASSQDRWSGANVLTF.

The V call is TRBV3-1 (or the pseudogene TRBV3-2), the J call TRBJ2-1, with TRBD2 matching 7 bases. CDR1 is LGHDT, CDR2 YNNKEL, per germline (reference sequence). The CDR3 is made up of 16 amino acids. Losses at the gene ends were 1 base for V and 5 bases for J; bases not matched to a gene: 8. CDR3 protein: CASSQGGSYKNNEQFF. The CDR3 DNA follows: TGTGCCAGCAGCCAAGGCGGGAGTTATAAGAACAATGAGCAGTTCTTC.

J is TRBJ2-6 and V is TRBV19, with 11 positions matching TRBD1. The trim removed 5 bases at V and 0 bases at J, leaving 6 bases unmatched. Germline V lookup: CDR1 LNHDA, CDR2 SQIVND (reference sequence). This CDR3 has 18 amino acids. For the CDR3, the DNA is TGTGCCAGTAGTGACAGGACAGGGGGCTTCTCTGGGGCCAACGTCCTGACTTTC. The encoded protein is CASSDRTGGFSGANVLTF.

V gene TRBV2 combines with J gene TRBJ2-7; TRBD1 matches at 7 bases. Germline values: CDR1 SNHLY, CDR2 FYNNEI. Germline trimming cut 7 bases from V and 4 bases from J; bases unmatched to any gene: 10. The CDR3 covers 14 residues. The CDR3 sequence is CASTRDRGSYEQYF. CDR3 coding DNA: TGTGCCAGCACCCGGGACAGAGGGAGTTACGAGCAGTACTTC.

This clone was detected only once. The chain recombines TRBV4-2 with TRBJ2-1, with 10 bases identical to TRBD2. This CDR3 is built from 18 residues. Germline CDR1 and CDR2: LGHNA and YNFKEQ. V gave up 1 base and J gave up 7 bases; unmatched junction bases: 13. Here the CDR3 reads CASSQGLAGGGGWNEQFF. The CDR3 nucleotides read TGTGCCAGCAGCCAAGGGTTAGCGGGGGGAGGGGGATGGAATGAGCAGTTCTTC.

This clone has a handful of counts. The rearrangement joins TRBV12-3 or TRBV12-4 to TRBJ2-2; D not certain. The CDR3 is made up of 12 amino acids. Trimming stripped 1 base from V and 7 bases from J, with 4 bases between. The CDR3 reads CASSLGVGELFF. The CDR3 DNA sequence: TGTGCCAGCAGTTTAGGAGTCGGGGAGCTGTTTTTT.

The CDR3 sequence: CASSPRQGLNTEAFF. The CDR3 nucleotides are TGTGCCAGCAGCCCCCGACAGGGATTGAACACTGAAGCTTTCTTT. V is TRBV6-5 and J is TRBJ1-1; 7 nucleotides match TRBD1. CDR1 is MNHEY, CDR2 SVGAGI, per germline. The CDR3 loop spans 15 amino acids. Trimming at V came to 6 bases and at J to 0 bases, leaving 7 bases not matched to a gene.

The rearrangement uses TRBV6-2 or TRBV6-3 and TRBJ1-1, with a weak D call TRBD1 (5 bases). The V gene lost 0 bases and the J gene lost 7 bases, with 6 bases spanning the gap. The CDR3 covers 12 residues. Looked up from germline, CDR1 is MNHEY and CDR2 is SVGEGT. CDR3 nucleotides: TGTGCCAGCAGTTACTCCCAGGGTGAAGCTTTCTTT. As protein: CASSYSQGEAFF.

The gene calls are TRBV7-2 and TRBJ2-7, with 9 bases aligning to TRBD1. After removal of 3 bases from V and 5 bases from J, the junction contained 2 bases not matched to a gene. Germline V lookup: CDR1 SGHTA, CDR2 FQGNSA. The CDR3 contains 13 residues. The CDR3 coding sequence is TGTGCCAGCAGCTTCCGGGACAGGGACGAGCAGTACTTC. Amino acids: CASSFRDRDEQYF.

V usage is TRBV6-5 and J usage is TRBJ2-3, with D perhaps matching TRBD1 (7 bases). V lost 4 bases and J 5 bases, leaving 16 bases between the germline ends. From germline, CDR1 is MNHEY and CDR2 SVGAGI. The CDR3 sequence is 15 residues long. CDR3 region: CASSLLGQGGDTQYF. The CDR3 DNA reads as TGTGCCAGCAGTTTACTCGGGCAGGGGGGAGATACGCAGTATTTT.

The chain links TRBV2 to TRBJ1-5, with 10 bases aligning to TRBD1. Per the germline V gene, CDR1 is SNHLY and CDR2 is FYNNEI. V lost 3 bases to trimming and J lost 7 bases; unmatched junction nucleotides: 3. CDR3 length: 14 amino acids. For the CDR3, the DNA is TGTGCCAGCAGTGAGGGGACAGGGGCGCAGCCCCAGCATTTT. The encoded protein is CASSEGTGAQPQHF.

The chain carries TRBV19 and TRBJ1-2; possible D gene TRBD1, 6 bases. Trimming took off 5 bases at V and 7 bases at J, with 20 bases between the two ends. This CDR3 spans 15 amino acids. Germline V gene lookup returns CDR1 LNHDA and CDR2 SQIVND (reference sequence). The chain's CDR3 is CASSPAGGAGAGYTF. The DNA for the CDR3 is TGTGCCAGTAGTCCAGCAGGAGGGGCGGGGGCTGGCTACACCTTC. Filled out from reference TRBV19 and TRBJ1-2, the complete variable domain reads DGGITQSPKYLFRKEGQNVTLSCEQNLNHDAMYWYRQDPGQGLRLIYYSQIVNDFQKGDIAEGYSVSREKKESFPLTVTSAQKNPTAFYLCASSPAGGAGAGYTFGSGTRLTVV.

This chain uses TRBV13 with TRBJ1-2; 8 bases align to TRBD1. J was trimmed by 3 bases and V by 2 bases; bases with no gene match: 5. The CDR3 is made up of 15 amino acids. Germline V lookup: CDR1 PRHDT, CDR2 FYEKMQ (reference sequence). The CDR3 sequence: CASSLLFRGHYGYTF. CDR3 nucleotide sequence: TGTGCCAGCAGCTTACTTTTCAGGGGGCACTATGGCTACACCTTC.